This TCR beta chain was identified during a study of Tregs in tolerant kidney transplant recipients. Details on this clone: Its matching antigen is unknown.

V shed 3 bases and J shed 3 bases, with 10 bases lying between them. Germline values: CDR1 SGDLS, CDR2 YYNGEE. The CDR3 spans 13 residues. Mixed chimerism was transient after nonmyeloablative marrow transplants from related graft donors. Unstimulated Tregs (CD4+CD25+CD127-) and CD4+CD25- non-Tregs were sorted from PBMCs. Study-wide results and caveats: Validation in larger populations is needed because few patients were studied.

TCRdb's copy holds only in-frame clones and misses some; the assay was immunoSEQ multiplex PCR. The sample yields 20,000 to 25,000 clones, around 85% seen once. The clonotype comes from a human patient who received a combined kidney and bone marrow transplant. The graft donor may be the source of some T cells. This material consisted of CD8+ T cells from blood (PBMCs), taken 6 months after the transplant. The chain couples TRBV9 to TRBJ2-7; D may be TRBD1 (5 bases). This CDR3 reads CASSADSLYEQYF. The CDR3 coding sequence is TGTGCCAGCAGCGCCGACAGCCTCTACGAGCAGTACTTC.